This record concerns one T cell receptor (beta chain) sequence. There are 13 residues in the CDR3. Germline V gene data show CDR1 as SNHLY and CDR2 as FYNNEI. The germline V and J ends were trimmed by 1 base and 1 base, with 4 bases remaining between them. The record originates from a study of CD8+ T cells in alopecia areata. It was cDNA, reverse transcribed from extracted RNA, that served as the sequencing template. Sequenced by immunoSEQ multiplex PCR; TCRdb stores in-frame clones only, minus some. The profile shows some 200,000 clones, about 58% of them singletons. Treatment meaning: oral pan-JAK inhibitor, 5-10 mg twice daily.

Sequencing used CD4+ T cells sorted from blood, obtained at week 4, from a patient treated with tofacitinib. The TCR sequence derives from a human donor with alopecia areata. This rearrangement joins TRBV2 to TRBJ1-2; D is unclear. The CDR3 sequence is CASSEVSNYGYTF. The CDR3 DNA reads TGTGCCAGCAGTGAAGTCAGTAACTATGGCTACACCTTC.